This T cell receptor (beta chain) emerged from a study of T-cell memory formation after mild COVID-19. Broader study findings: There were some responding clones in pre-infection memory, which suggested that cross-reactive memory had joined.

TCRdb called the 5' RACE reads again in MiXCR, with one record for every CDR3 protein. This sample carries approximately 170,000 distinct CDR3 sequences, approximately 12% of them seen once, and the ten largest clones take 3% to 4%. The junction had 11 bases not matched to a gene; V was cut back by 4 bases and J by 7 bases. The CDR3 totals 16 residues. From germline, CDR1 is SGHKS and CDR2 YYEKEE (reference sequence). Concerning this clonotype: The antigen remains unidentified.

The chain employs TRBV5-5 and TRBJ1-6; 7 nucleotides match TRBD1. The specimen sequenced was PBMCs or a T cell subset sorted from them (not recorded which). The sequence was obtained from a man between 18 and 29 years old who had mild COVID-19 (a few samples of this study predate the infection). Cell type and time point are not known. CDR3 residues: CASSPPPTGKNSPLHF. DNA of the CDR3: TGTGCCAGCAGCCCCCCCCCGACAGGGAAGAATTCACCCCTCCACTTT. The variable domain in full, with the rest retrieved from reference TRBV5-5 and TRBJ1-6, is DAGVTQSPTHLIKTRGQQVTLRCSPISGHKSVSWYQQVLGQGPQFIFQYYEKEERGRGNFPDRFSARQFPNYSSELNVNALLLGDSALYLCASSPPPTGKNSPLHFGNGTRLTVT.